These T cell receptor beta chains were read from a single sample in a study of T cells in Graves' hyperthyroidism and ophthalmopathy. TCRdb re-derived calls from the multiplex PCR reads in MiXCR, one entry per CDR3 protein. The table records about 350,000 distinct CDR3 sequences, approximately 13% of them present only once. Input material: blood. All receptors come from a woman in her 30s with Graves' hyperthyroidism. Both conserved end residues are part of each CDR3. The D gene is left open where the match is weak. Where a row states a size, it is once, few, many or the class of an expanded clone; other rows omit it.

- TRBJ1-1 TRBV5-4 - CASSGTGPEAFF TGTGCCAGCAGCGGAACAGGGCCAGAAGCTTTCTTT
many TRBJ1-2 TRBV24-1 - CATSDQGWNYGYTF TGTGCCACCAGTGACCAGGGCTGGAACTATGGCTACACCTTC
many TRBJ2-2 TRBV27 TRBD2 CASSFLAGNTGELFF TGTGCCAGCAGTTTCCTAGCGGGTAACACCGGGGAGCTGTTTTTT
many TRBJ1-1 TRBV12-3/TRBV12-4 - CASTYPGTPWAFF TGTGCCAGCACCTACCCAGGGACACCCTGGGCTTTCTTT
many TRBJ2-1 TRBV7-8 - CASSPNFSGGEQFF TGTGCCAGCAGCCCGAACTTTAGCGGAGGGGAGCAGTTCTTC
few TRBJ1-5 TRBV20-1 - CSAPSGWGGPINQPQHF TGCAGTGCTCCTTCAGGATGGGGGGGCCCTATCAATCAGCCCCAGCATTTT
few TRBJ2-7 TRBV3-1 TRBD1 CASSRRQGHEQYF TGTGCCAGCAGCCGACGACAGGGCCACGAGCAGTACTTC
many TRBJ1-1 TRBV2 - CASSDPVMNTEAFF TGTGCCAGCAGTGATCCAGTAATGAACACTGAAGCTTTCTTT
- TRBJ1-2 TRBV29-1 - CSVEDLKGNGYTF TGCAGCGTTGAAGATCTTAAAGGGAATGGCTACACCTTC
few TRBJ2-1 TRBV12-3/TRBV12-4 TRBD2 CASSLGQLLAGANNEQFF TGTGCCAGCAGTTTGGGACAGTTACTAGCGGGAGCGAACAATGAGCAGTTCTTC
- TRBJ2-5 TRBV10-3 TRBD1 CAISGTGGQETQYF TGTGCCATCTCCGGGACAGGGGGACAAGAGACCCAGTACTTC